A selection of T cell receptor beta chains follows, all from one sample in a study of cytomegalovirus exposure and HLA in healthy donors. Here immunoSEQ multiplex PCR was the method, and the copy in TCRdb shows in-frame clones only, minus some. Among tens of thousands of clones, around 80% were seen once, and the ten largest hold approximately 2.7%. What was sequenced was PBMCs. The receptors originated from a male donor in good health and CMV-seropositive. Both conserved end residues are part of each CDR3. Fields, in order: CDR3 length, D gene, J gene, clone size, V gene, CDR3 DNA, CDR3 protein. A D gene is named only where the DNA matches it firmly. Clone size is given for some rows only: seen once, a few or many times, or a class if the clone is expanded.

length: 15; D: .; J: TRBJ1-5; size: .; V: TRBV2; DNA: TGTGCCAGCAGTGAAAAACGGTTAAACAATCAGCCCCAGCATTTT; CDR3: CASSEKRLNNQPQHF
length: 14; D: .; J: TRBJ1-5; size: once; V: TRBV28; DNA: TGTGCCAGCAAACTGGGGGGTAGCAATCAGCCCCAGCATTTT; CDR3: CASKLGGSNQPQHF
length: 15; D: .; J: TRBJ1-5; size: .; V: TRBV27; DNA: TGTGCCAGCAGCCCCGTCTCCCGGCGGAGTCAGCCCCAGCATTTT; CDR3: CASSPVSRRSQPQHF
length: 17; D: TRBD2; J: TRBJ2-1; size: .; V: TRBV25-1; DNA: TGTGCCAGCAGTTATCCCAGACTAGCGGGGATCTACAATGAGCAGTTCTTC; CDR3: CASSYPRLAGIYNEQFF
length: 21; D: .; J: TRBJ1-3; size: few; V: TRBV4-2; DNA: TGTGCCAGCAGCCAAGAGTCCACCGGCAGGGGCCGCTTCTCGTCTGGAAACACCATATATTTT; CDR3: CASSQESTGRGRFSSGNTIYF
length: 14; D: .; J: TRBJ2-7; size: once; V: TRBV6-6; DNA: TGTGCCAGCACCGAAAGCCACCTCTCCTACGAGCAGTACTTC; CDR3: CASTESHLSYEQYF
length: 14; D: .; J: TRBJ1-1; size: .; V: TRBV19; DNA: TGTGCCAGTAGTTACACAATAATGAACACTGAAGCTTTCTTT; CDR3: CASSYTIMNTEAFF
length: 14; D: .; J: TRBJ2-2; size: once; V: TRBV7-2; DNA: TGTGCCAGCAGCCGTGGAGGGCTCACCGGGGAGCTGTTTTTT; CDR3: CASSRGGLTGELFF
length: 13; D: .; J: TRBJ2-7; size: once; V: TRBV2; DNA: TGTGCCAGCAGTGGCAGAACACCCTACGAGCAGTACTTC; CDR3: CASSGRTPYEQYF
length: 13; D: .; J: TRBJ2-7; size: few; V: TRBV5-1; DNA: TGCGCCAGCAGCCTCGGGATCTCGCTCGAGCAGTACTTC; CDR3: CASSLGISLEQYF
length: 14; D: .; J: TRBJ2-1; size: .; V: TRBV5-1; DNA: TGCGCCAGCAGCTTGGGGGACACCCACAATGAGCAGTTCTTC; CDR3: CASSLGDTHNEQFF
length: 15; D: TRBD2; J: TRBJ2-1; size: .; V: TRBV7-9; DNA: TGTGCCAGCAGCTTAGGCGGGGGCTCCTACAATGAGCAGTTCTTC; CDR3: CASSLGGGSYNEQFF
length: 16; D: TRBD2; J: TRBJ2-5; size: .; V: TRBV28; DNA: TGTGCCAGCAGGGGACTAGCGGGAGGGCCCCAAGAGACCCAGTACTTC; CDR3: CASRGLAGGPQETQYF
length: 18; D: .; J: TRBJ2-2; size: .; V: TRBV2; DNA: TGTGCCAGCAGTGAAGCTAACCCAGTTATCATGAACACCGGGGAGCTGTTTTTT; CDR3: CASSEANPVIMNTGELFF
length: 15; D: .; J: TRBJ2-1; size: .; V: TRBV5-1; DNA: TGCGCCAGCAGCGAACGGGACAAAGCCTACAATGAGCAGTTCTTC; CDR3: CASSERDKAYNEQFF
length: 17; D: TRBD2; J: TRBJ2-4; size: .; V: TRBV7-2; DNA: TGTGCCAGCAGCCGCCCGGGGGGGAGTTGGTCCAAAAACATTCAGTACTTC; CDR3: CASSRPGGSWSKNIQYF
length: 15; D: TRBD2; J: TRBJ2-7; size: .; V: TRBV29-1; DNA: TGCAGCGTTGTGGTTCTAGCGGGTCCCCGGGGCGAGCAGTACTTC; CDR3: CSVVVLAGPRGEQYF
length: 14; D: TRBD1; J: TRBJ2-7; size: .; V: TRBV10-3; DNA: TGTGCCATCAGGGCCGGGACAGGGGCCCCTGAGCAGTACTTC; CDR3: CAIRAGTGAPEQYF
length: 16; D: TRBD1; J: TRBJ2-5; size: .; V: TRBV19; DNA: TGTGCCAGTAGGCATGACAGGGCGGGCGTACTTGGGACCCAGTACTTC; CDR3: CASRHDRAGVLGTQYF
length: 17; D: TRBD2; J: TRBJ2-2; size: .; V: TRBV5-6; DNA: TGTGCCAGCAGCTTTTCCGGGCGGGAGCGCCTGACCGGGGAGCTGTTTTTT; CDR3: CASSFSGRERLTGELFF
length: 13; D: .; J: TRBJ1-1; size: .; V: TRBV5-1; DNA: TGCGCCAGCAGCAACTACCCGGAAACTGAAGCTTTCTTT; CDR3: CASSNYPETEAFF
length: 16; D: .; J: TRBJ2-5; size: .; V: TRBV30; DNA: TGTGCCTGGAGTGCCCGGGTCCCCGGGATTGGGGAGACCCAGTACTTC; CDR3: CAWSARVPGIGETQYF
length: 13; D: .; J: TRBJ2-7; size: .; V: TRBV27; DNA: TGTGCCAGCAGTCCTCTAAAGTCCTACGAGCAGTACTTC; CDR3: CASSPLKSYEQYF
length: 13; D: TRBD2; J: TRBJ2-3; size: .; V: TRBV6-1; DNA: TGTGCCAGGTTAGCGGGAGGGCCGGATACGCAGTATTTT; CDR3: CARLAGGPDTQYF
length: 15; D: TRBD2; J: TRBJ2-5; size: once; V: TRBV11-3; DNA: TGTGCCAGCAGGGAACCTTCGGGGGGGTCGGAGACCCAGTACTTC; CDR3: CASREPSGGSETQYF
length: 13; D: .; J: TRBJ1-3; size: .; V: TRBV6-5; DNA: TGTGCCAGCAGTTACAGGGGTGGAAACACCATATATTTT; CDR3: CASSYRGGNTIYF
length: 15; D: TRBD1; J: TRBJ1-1; size: .; V: TRBV27; DNA: TGTGCCAGCAGCAACAACCGACAGGGAGGAACTGAAGCTTTCTTT; CDR3: CASSNNRQGGTEAFF